A selection of T cell receptor beta chains follows, all from one sample in a study of post-analysis software for immune sequencing data. TCRdb reprocessed the PCR reads with MiXCR, giving one entry per CDR3 protein. The sample consists of some 260,000 distinct CDR3 sequences, 36% of them appearing once. Sequenced material: blood. The receptors stem from a girl between 5 and 17 years old with multiple sclerosis. The CDR3 runs from the conserved cysteine through the conserved F or W. A D gene is named only where the DNA matches it firmly. Where a row states a size, it is once, few, many or the class of an expanded clone; other rows omit it.

v_call	clone_size	j_call	d_call	cdr3_aa	cdr3_nt
TRBV4-1	few	TRBJ2-5	NA	CASSPGPSSGTQYF	TGCGCCAGCAGCCCGGGACCTAGCAGTGGGACCCAGTACTTC
TRBV4-1	many	TRBJ1-1	NA	CASSQDRGITEAFF	TGCGCCAGCAGCCAAGACCGGGGAATCACTGAAGCTTTCTTT
TRBV15	many	TRBJ2-5	NA	CATSRDGHPSRQYF	TGTGCCACCAGCAGAGATGGTCACCCCAGCCGGCAGTACTTC
TRBV5-1	NA	TRBJ1-1	TRBD1	CASSPLQTGSHTEAFF	TGCGCCAGCAGCCCGCTTCAGACAGGGAGTCACACTGAAGCTTTCTTT
TRBV12-3/TRBV12-4	NA	TRBJ2-1	NA	CASTGLGGQTLNEQFF	TGTGCCAGCACCGGCCTGGGCGGCCAGACCCTCAATGAGCAGTTCTTC
TRBV28	many	TRBJ2-2	TRBD2	CAGGGGLTGELFF	TGTGCCGGAGGCGGGGGACTCACCGGGGAGCTGTTTTTT
TRBV15	NA	TRBJ2-7	NA	CATSKGTYEQYF	TGTGCCACCAGCAAGGGAACCTACGAGCAGTACTTC
TRBV10-3	NA	TRBJ1-4	NA	CAISESGGGDEKLFF	TGTGCCATCAGTGAGTCAGGCGGGGGTGATGAAAAACTGTTTTTT
TRBV7-8	many	TRBJ2-1	NA	CASSPRHGRGNNEQFF	TGTGCCAGCAGCCCCCGCCATGGCAGGGGAAACAATGAGCAGTTCTTC
TRBV12-3/TRBV12-4	NA	TRBJ2-7	TRBD2	CASSWRTSAGYEQYF	TGTGCCAGCAGTTGGAGGACTAGCGCGGGGTACGAGCAGTACTTC
TRBV12-3/TRBV12-4	many	TRBJ1-2	NA	CASSRTVNYGYTF	TGTGCCAGCAGTCGAACAGTTAACTATGGCTACACCTTC
TRBV11-2	few	TRBJ2-1	NA	CASSLSGGRYNEQFF	TGTGCCAGCAGCTTATCTGGAGGGCGGTACAATGAGCAGTTCTTC
TRBV6-1	NA	TRBJ2-1	NA	CASSEELRDEQFF	TGTGCCAGCAGTGAGGAGCTGCGGGATGAGCAGTTCTTC
TRBV14	once	TRBJ2-7	NA	CASSQVGGVRNEQYF	TGTGCCAGCAGCCAAGTCGGCGGGGTGCGCAATGAGCAGTACTTC
TRBV12-3/TRBV12-4	NA	TRBJ1-1	NA	CASSLGQAYTEAFF	TGTGCCAGCAGTTTAGGGCAGGCGTACACTGAAGCTTTCTTT
TRBV20-1	many	TRBJ2-1	NA	CSADIDRTLGNEQFF	TGCAGTGCTGATATCGATCGGACCTTAGGCAATGAGCAGTTCTTC
TRBV7-2	few	TRBJ2-7	TRBD2	CASSLAAGANEQYF	TGTGCCAGCAGCTTAGCGGCGGGAGCAAACGAGCAGTACTTC
TRBV5-1	few	TRBJ2-1	NA	CASSLQGYNEQFF	TGCGCCAGCAGCTTACAAGGCTACAATGAGCAGTTCTTC
TRBV20-1	once	TRBJ1-5	TRBD1	CSAGQGPNNQPQHF	TGCAGTGCTGGACAGGGTCCGAACAATCAGCCCCAGCATTTT
TRBV11-2	NA	TRBJ2-6	NA	CASSSSGANVPTF	TGTGCCAGCAGCTCGTCTGGGGCCAACGTCCCGACTTTC
TRBV6-5	few	TRBJ1-5	TRBD1	CASSSPGQGVNSNQPQHF	TGTGCCAGCAGTTCCCCCGGACAGGGGGTGAACAGCAATCAGCCCCAGCATTTT
TRBV4-2	NA	TRBJ2-7	NA	CASSPSGVSYEQYF	TGTGCCAGCAGCCCGTCGGGCGTTTCCTACGAGCAGTACTTC
TRBV5-1	NA	TRBJ2-1	NA	CASSLVSAGYNEQFF	TGCGCCAGCAGCTTGGTTAGTGCGGGATACAATGAGCAGTTCTTC
TRBV5-1	NA	TRBJ1-1	NA	CASSLTEVVTEAFF	TGCGCCAGCAGCTTGACGGAGGTGGTAACTGAAGCTTTCTTT
TRBV12-3/TRBV12-4	many	TRBJ2-1	NA	CASSRSLGGKQFF	TGTGCCAGCAGTCGCAGTTTGGGCGGGAAGCAGTTCTTC
TRBV7-3	many	TRBJ2-1	NA	CASSSGLEQFF	TGTGCCAGCAGCTCCGGACTAGAGCAGTTCTTC
TRBV2	few	TRBJ2-3	TRBD1	CASSEGQGAPDTQYF	TGTGCCAGCAGTGAAGGACAGGGGGCCCCAGATACGCAGTATTTT
TRBV5-1	many	TRBJ2-7	TRBD2	CASSPGSSGAYEQYF	TGCGCCAGCAGCCCGGGAAGTAGCGGGGCCTACGAGCAGTACTTC
TRBV6-2/TRBV6-3	many	TRBJ2-7	NA	CASHPGETEVRTQPSHEQYF	TGTGCCAGCCACCCGGGTGAGACAGAAGTTAGAACCCAACCATCTCACGAGCAGTACTTC